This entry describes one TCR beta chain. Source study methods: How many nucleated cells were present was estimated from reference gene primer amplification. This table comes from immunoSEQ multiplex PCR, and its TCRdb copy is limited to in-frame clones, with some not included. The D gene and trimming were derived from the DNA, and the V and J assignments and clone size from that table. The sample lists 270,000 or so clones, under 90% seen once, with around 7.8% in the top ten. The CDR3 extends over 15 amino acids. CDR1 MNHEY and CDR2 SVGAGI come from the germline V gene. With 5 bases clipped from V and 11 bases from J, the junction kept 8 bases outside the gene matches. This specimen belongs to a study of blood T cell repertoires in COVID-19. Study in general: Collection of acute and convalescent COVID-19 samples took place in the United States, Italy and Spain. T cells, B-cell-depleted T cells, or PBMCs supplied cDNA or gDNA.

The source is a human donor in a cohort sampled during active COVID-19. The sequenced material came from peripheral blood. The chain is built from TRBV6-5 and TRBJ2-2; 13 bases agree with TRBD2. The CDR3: CASSKRLAGGGELFF. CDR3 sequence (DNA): TGTGCCAGCAGTAAAAGACTAGCGGGGGGCGGAGAGCTGTTTTTT.